Below, one TCR beta chain is given with its context. As originally analysed: Estimates of nucleated cell counts were drawn from the amplification of reference gene primers. The protocol was immunoSEQ multiplex PCR, while the TCRdb copy is restricted to in-frame clones and leaves out a portion. V and J calls and clone size are those listed in that table; D and trimming were worked out from the DNA. The sample has roughly 160,000 clones, over 90% seen once. The sample originates from a study of blood T cell repertoires in COVID-19. Across the study: Italy, Spain and the United States were the sources of the convalescent and acute COVID-19 samples. PBMCs, B-cell-depleted T cells, or T cells provided the cDNA or gDNA that made up the material.

V shed 5 bases and J 5 bases; nucleotides not matched to a gene: 11. The CDR3 extends over 16 amino acids. The germline CDR1 and CDR2 sequences are SGHVS and FNYEAQ. This receptor was identified in a man aged 45-60 years with acute or convalescent COVID-19. The specimen sequenced was peripheral blood. The V gene is TRBV7-6, the J gene TRBJ2-1; TRBD2 agrees at 8 bases. The CDR3 region is CASSDQAGVINNEQFF. The CDR3 DNA follows: TGTGCCAGCAGCGATCAAGCGGGAGTGATAAACAATGAGCAGTTCTTC.